This entry features one T cell receptor (beta chain) sequence. In the authors' methods: Amplified reference gene primers provided the basis for estimating nucleated cell counts. The protocol was immunoSEQ multiplex PCR, while the TCRdb copy is restricted to in-frame clones and leaves out a portion. V, J and clone size reflect that table, while D and trimming were determined from the DNA. The data contain 300,000 to 400,000 clones, around 91% of them singletons. The entry originates in a study of blood T cell repertoires in COVID-19. Study summary: Researchers got acute and convalescent COVID-19 samples from the United States, Italy and Spain.

The V end was cut by 2 bases, the J end by 4 bases, with 11 bases between. CDR3 length: 14 residues. Germline V gene sequence: CDR1 SGHNT, CDR2 YENEEA. The sequence was obtained from a young woman who had recovered from COVID-19. This chain links TRBV11-3 with TRBJ2-5; TRBD2 might be the D (5 bases). Sequenced material: peripheral blood. The CDR3 is CASSLLSSSETQYF. The CDR3 DNA is TGTGCCAGCAGCTTATTGTCTAGCTCAGAGACCCAGTACTTC. Using reference TRBV11-3 and TRBJ2-5 for the parts outside the CDR3, the full variable domain is EAGVVQSPRYKIIEKKQPVAFWCNPISGHNTLYWYLQNLGQGPELLIRYENEEAVDDSQLPKDRFSAERLKGVDSTLKIQPAELGDSAVYLCASSLLSSSETQYFGPGTRLLVL.